This TCR beta chain was recorded in a study of early T cells in non-severe SARS-CoV-2 infection (dated by TCRdb to the early 2020s). As for the study more broadly: Because TCR sequencing was done on bulk RNA from unsorted whole blood, the alpha and beta chains could not be paired. Beyond this particular receptor, the publication reports: Matching against VDJdb was skewed toward anti-spike CD8 responses, likely underestimated virus-specific expansions, and missed private and CD4 specificities.

On this clonotype itself: Its specific antigen is unknown. Nothing much larger sits one base from this clone, and base qualities are not available.

Relative to germline, V is 5 bases shorter and J is 4 bases shorter, with 9 bases between their ends. Measured from the cysteine to the phenylalanine, the CDR3 is 13 residues long. Just CDR3 DNA is preserved here, 39 bases in frame from base 1. CDR1 and CDR2, looked up from the germline V gene, are SGHTA and FQGTGA. The study was a case-control design nested within a healthcare worker cohort in London, UK, with weekly nasopharyngeal swab PCR tests and blood sampling. Healthcare workers were recruited during the week of the UK lockdown, between 23 and 31 March 2020, and followed weekly for up to 16 weeks. Libraries were prepared through 5' RACE. These reads were obtained on a NextSeq 500. To correct for sequencing error and PCR bias, the TCR library protocol tagged individual cDNA molecules with unique molecular identifiers. Sequencing covered both TCR alpha and beta chains, and within each sample the abundances of alpha and beta sequences were tightly co-correlated. The published analysis was carried out like this. Decombinator V4 was used to annotate TCR sequences for V gene, J gene and CDR3. TCRs were defined as expanded if a significant change between any two time points was detected under a Poisson model with p below 0.0001. TCR abundances were normalised to the total number of TCRs sequenced per sample and were expressed as counts per million. TRAV1-2 paired with TRAJ12, TRAJ20 or TRAJ33 defined MAIT TCRs, while TRAV10 paired with TRAJ18 defined iNKT TCRs. A search of VDJdb, accessed on 1 November 2021, was run for TCRs annotated to CMV, EBV and SARS-CoV-2, with TCRs annotated for multiple antigens excluded. Using fastp at Q25 and MiXCR, TCRdb reprocessed the public reads and kept productive beta chains. Identical CDR3 proteins give one entry, which carries the most common genes and DNA. For this entry, the V and J calls and clone size follow TCRdb and not the study's own pipeline. The sample records about 77,000 distinct CDR3 sequences, roughly 12% of which are singletons. The ten top clones hold around 16% of the sample.

The rearrangement combines TRBV7-3 with TRBJ1-3, with no confident D gene call. This clonotype was obtained from an adult who was a healthcare worker with PCR-confirmed SARS-CoV-2 infection or an uninfected control (not recorded which). The donor label of this sample is uncertain. Sample: whole blood, taken at baseline. The DNA sequence is as follows: TGTGCCAGCAGCCCGGGCCTCGGAAACACCATATATTTT. This codes for CASSPGLGNTIYF.